The rows below give T cell receptor beta chains drawn from one sample of a study of T cell responses to AZD1222 COVID-19 vaccine. The protocol was immunoSEQ multiplex PCR, while the TCRdb copy is restricted to in-frame clones and leaves out a portion. The sample has about 130,000 clones; 80% to 95% are singletons. The sample consisted of peripheral blood, taken 28 days after the second AZD1222 dose. The receptors come from an adult who received the AZD1222 COVID-19 vaccine. Each CDR3 is given with its conserved first and last residue.

j_call cdr3_length v_call cdr3_aa
TRBJ1-2 12 TRBV6-5 CASSSNRRGYTF
TRBJ1-1 14 TRBV2 CASNAQGAITEAFF
TRBJ1-2 14 TRBV3-1/TRBV3-2 CASSQWDSNYGYTF
TRBJ2-7 15 TRBV7-3 CASSAVAGGRYEQYF
TRBJ1-5 13 TRBV9 CASSPGYNQPQHF
TRBJ2-5 17 TRBV24-1 CATSDLPRGDLKETQYF
TRBJ1-2 15 TRBV19 CASSRVGSQDYGYTF
TRBJ1-6 15 TRBV5-6 CASSLDMDRNSPLHF
TRBJ2-5 11 TRBV18 CASSPQETQYF
TRBJ2-1 17 TRBV27 CASSLSRTGRPHNEQFF
TRBJ1-1 15 TRBV12-5 CASGPEGNRYTEAFF